This TCR beta chain was sequenced during a study of shared clonotypes between healthy human individuals. Each PCR replicate from the sorted subsets contained about 180 ng DNA, which is tens of thousands of T cell genomes. Assay: immunoSEQ multiplex PCR; the TCRdb copy retains only in-frame clones and omits some. The sample shows more than 400,000 clones, 90% to 97% of them seen only once. All the donors were Caucasian adults who lived in Nashville, Tennessee. Per germline, CDR1 MNHEY and CDR2 SVGAGI. The CDR3 is 15 residues long. With 2 bases clipped from V and 6 bases from J, the junction kept 6 bases outside the gene matches.

Sequencing input: naive CD4+ T cells sorted from blood. Specified subset: CD45RA+ positively selected. The sequence derives from a woman in her twenties or thirties in good health. The chain recombines TRBV6-5 with TRBJ2-1; 8 bases are shared with TRBD1. The CDR3 protein is CASSYLRGQINEQFF. The CDR3 coding sequence is TGTGCCAGCAGTTACCTCAGGGGGCAGATCAATGAGCAGTTCTTC.